What follows are 17 T cell receptor beta chains derived from one specimen sequenced in a study of blood T cell repertoires in COVID-19. Profiled with immunoSEQ multiplex PCR; TCRdb holds only in-frame clones, not every one. Among roughly 140,000 clones listed, about 90% were seen once. Specimen: peripheral blood. These receptors came from a human donor in a cohort sampled during active COVID-19.

J is TRBJ1-1 and V is TRBV9; TRBD1 agrees at 7 bases. V trimming: 0 bases; J trimming: 4 bases; junction bases outside the gene matches: 3. Germline CDR1 and CDR2: SGDLS and YYNGEE. This CDR3 has 14 amino acids. CDR3: CASSVDRGGTEAFF. The CDR3 region has the DNA TGTGCCAGCAGCGTAGACAGGGGAGGCACTGAAGCTTTCTTT.

V gene TRBV6-5 combines with J gene TRBJ1-1, with unresolved D. The V gene's germline CDR1 is MNHEY and CDR2 SVGAGI. The CDR3 loop spans 14 amino acids. V lost 1 base to trimming and J lost 0 bases, with 6 bases between them. As DNA, the CDR3 is TGTGCCAGCAGTTACTTGGGCCTGAACACTGAAGCTTTCTTT. This encodes CASSYLGLNTEAFF.

The genes are TRBV3-1 (or the pseudogene TRBV3-2) and TRBJ1-2; D is unresolved. CDR3 size: 14 residues. CDR1 and CDR2 (germline): LGHDT, YNNKEL (reference sequence). Trimming shortened V by 4 bases and J by 8 bases, and 17 bases separated the two germline ends. CDR3 in amino acids: CASSPLRSALGYTF. The CDR3 nucleotides are TGTGCCAGCAGCCCATTACGCAGCGCCTTGGGCTACACCTTC.

The chain employs TRBV4-3 and TRBJ2-6; D is possibly TRBD1 (6 bases). CDR1 and CDR2 (germline): LGHNA, YSLEER. Deletions cut 0 bases from V and 4 bases from J, with 16 bases between. This CDR3 is 18 amino acids long. The CDR3 protein is CASSQDLMRGSGANVLTF. CDR3 nucleotide sequence: TGCGCCAGCAGCCAAGATCTAATGAGGGGGTCAGGGGCCAACGTCCTGACTTTC.

The chain combines TRBV5-1 with TRBJ1-3; 7 positions match TRBD1. V shed 1 base and J 0 bases; nucleotides not matched to a gene: 13. CDR1 and CDR2 (germline): SGHRS, YFSETQ. The length of the CDR3 is 19 residues. The CDR3 nucleotides read TGCGCCAGCAGCTTGTATCTGCAGGCAGGGGGGAACTCTGGAAACACCATATATTTT. Encoded protein: CASSLYLQAGGNSGNTIYF.

A few counts support this clone. The V gene is TRBV11-2, the J gene TRBJ1-5; maybe TRBD1 (5 bases). The length of the CDR3 is 15 residues. Between the trimmed V and J ends, which lost 2 bases and 1 base, there was a span of 9 bases. CDR1 and CDR2 from the germline V gene are SGHAT and FQNNGV. The CDR3 protein is CASSLLAGSNQPQHF. The CDR3 bases are TGTGCCAGCAGCTTATTAGCAGGGAGCAATCAGCCCCAGCATTTT.

The chain uses TRBV28 and TRBJ2-6; tentative D call: TRBD2 (6 bases). Germline V gives CDR1 MDHEN, CDR2 SYDVKM. This CDR3 is built from 15 residues. V dropped 7 bases and J dropped 2 bases, with 12 bases sitting between them. The CDR3 DNA reads as TGTGCCAGCACCCGTGGAGGGACTGGGGCCAACGTCCTGACTTTC. Its protein is CASTRGGTGANVLTF.

The V gene is TRBV28, the J gene TRBJ1-3, with TRBD1 matching over 7 bases. The germline CDR1 and CDR2 sequences are MDHEN and SYDVKM. The CDR3 sequence is 17 residues long. V lost 8 bases and J lost 0; bases outside the gene matches: 13. CDR3 DNA sequence: TGTGCCAGCGTGACCGACAGGGCAGGGTTCTCTGGAAACACCATATATTTT. This sequence encodes CASVTDRAGFSGNTIYF. The full variable domain, with the rest looked up from reference TRBV28 and TRBJ1-3, is DVKVTQSSRYLVKRTGEKVFLECVQDMDHENMFWYRQDPGLGLRLIYFSYDVKMKEKGDIPEGYSVSREKKERFSLILESASTNQTSMYLCASVTDRAGFSGNTIYFGEGSWLTVV.

The chain uses TRBV9 and TRBJ2-3, with D possibly being TRBD2 (5 bases). The CDR3 loop spans 16 amino acids. V lost 7 bases and J 3 bases, leaving 21 bases between the germline ends. Germline lookup yields CDR1 SGDLS and CDR2 YYNGEE. CDR3: CASGRPPEGRTDTQYF. CDR3 DNA: TGTGCCAGCGGCCGACCCCCCGAGGGCCGAACAGATACGCAGTATTTT. The full variable domain, rest sourced from reference TRBV9 and TRBJ2-3, is DSGVTQTPKHLITATGQRVTLRCSPRSGDLSVYWYQQSLDQGLQFLIQYYNGEERAKGNILERFSAQQFPDLHSELNLSSLELGDSALYFCASGRPPEGRTDTQYFGPGTRLTVL.

This clone was seen only once. The rearrangement links TRBV11-1 to TRBJ2-5, with 9 bases identical to TRBD1. Germline V gene data show CDR1 as SGHAT and CDR2 as FQDESV (reference sequence). CDR3 length: 15 amino acids. V was clipped by 5 bases and J by 4 bases; unmatched bases: 8. The DNA of the CDR3 is TGTGCCAGCAGCACAGAGACAGGGGGTATAGAGACCCAGTACTTC. This sequence encodes CASSTETGGIETQYF.

This clone was recorded once. This rearrangement joins TRBV20-1 to TRBJ1-5; D is unclear. Germline V lookup: CDR1 DFQATT, CDR2 SNEGSKA (reference sequence). The CDR3 covers 13 residues. V dropped 3 bases and J dropped 1 base, with 7 bases sitting between them. The CDR3 DNA reads TGCAGTGCTAGTGACGTCAGCAATCAGCCCCAGCATTTT. This sequence encodes CSASDVSNQPQHF.

The V call is TRBV7-8, the J call TRBJ1-5; TRBD1 agrees at 7 bases. With V trimmed by 0 bases and J by 1 base, 6 bases remained unmatched. This CDR3 has 17 residues. The V gene's germline CDR1 is SGHVS and CDR2 FQNEAQ. CDR3 loop: CASSLAIRGKSNQPQHF. The CDR3 DNA reads TGTGCCAGCAGCTTAGCCATCAGGGGGAAAAGCAATCAGCCCCAGCATTTT.

This chain links TRBV6-2 or TRBV6-3 with TRBJ2-7, with TRBD1 matching over 7 bases. V lost 5 bases, J lost 2 bases, and 6 bases stayed unmatched. Germline V gives CDR1 MNHEY, CDR2 SVGEGT. CDR3 length equals 14 residues. CDR3 nucleotide sequence: TGTGCCAGCAGTCGCCCGGGACAGACCTACGAGCAGTACTTC. Its protein is CASSRPGQTYEQYF.

V is TRBV19 and J is TRBJ1-6, with 7 bases aligning to TRBD1. The CDR3 runs to 18 residues. Germline values: CDR1 LNHDA, CDR2 SQIVND (reference sequence). Trimming cost V 5 bases and J 0 bases; bases outside gene matches: 10. As DNA, the CDR3 is TGTGCCAGTAGTTTACCGCCGGGACAGAGCTCCTATAATTCACCCCTCCACTTT. Translating it yields CASSLPPGQSSYNSPLHF. Together with reference TRBV19 and TRBJ1-6, the CDR3 gives the full variable domain: DGGITQSPKYLFRKEGQNVTLSCEQNLNHDAMYWYRQDPGQGLRLIYYSQIVNDFQKGDIAEGYSVSREKKESFPLTVTSAQKNPTAFYLCASSLPPGQSSYNSPLHFGNGTRLTVT.

The chain combines TRBV28 with TRBJ1-4; D perhaps matches TRBD1 (5 bases). Germline-derived CDR1 and CDR2 are MDHEN and SYDVKM. The ends were cut back, 10 bases at V and 4 bases at J, with 10 bases in the middle. The CDR3 extends over 12 amino acids. CDR3 sequence: CATGGVNEKLFF. The CDR3 DNA follows: TGTGCCACGGGGGGGGTTAATGAAAAACTGTTTTTT.

The chain employs TRBV19 and TRBJ1-5, with TRBD1 as a possible D gene (5 bases). This CDR3 spans 17 amino acids. Germline lookup yields CDR1 LNHDA and CDR2 SQIVND (reference sequence). Trimming stripped 5 bases from V and 4 bases from J, with 21 bases between. The CDR3 coding sequence is TGTGCCAGTAGTCTCCGAGGAGCCAGGGTGCGTAATCAGCCCCAGCATTTT. It codes for CASSLRGARVRNQPQHF.

The V and J genes are TRBV14 and TRBJ2-2, with D hard to call. Germline values: CDR1 SGHDN, CDR2 FVKESK. Trimming removed 4 bases from V and 3 bases from J, with 3 bases in between. The length of the CDR3 is 12 residues. CDR3 in DNA: TGTGCCAGCAGCCGGCACACCGGGGAGCTGTTTTTT. Amino acid sequence: CASSRHTGELFF. Filled out from reference TRBV14 and TRBJ2-2, the complete variable domain reads EAGVTQFPSHSVIEKGQTVTLRCDPISGHDNLYWYRRVMGKEIKFLLHFVKESKQDESGMPNNRFLAERTGGTYSTLKVQPAELEDSGVYFCASSRHTGELFFGEGSRLTVL.